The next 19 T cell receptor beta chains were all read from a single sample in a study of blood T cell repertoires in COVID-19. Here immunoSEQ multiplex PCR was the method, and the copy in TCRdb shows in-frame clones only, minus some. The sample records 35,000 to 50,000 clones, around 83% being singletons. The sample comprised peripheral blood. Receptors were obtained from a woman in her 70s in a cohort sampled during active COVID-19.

This chain's CDR3 is CASRTGTGSEAFF. The CDR3 region has the DNA TGTGCCAGCAGGACCGGGACAGGTTCAGAGGCTTTCTTT. The rearrangement uses TRBV28 and TRBJ1-1; 8 positions agree with TRBD1. Germline V lookup: CDR1 MDHEN, CDR2 SYDVKM. This CDR3 has 13 residues. V shed 6 bases and J 11 bases; nucleotides not matched to a gene: 11.

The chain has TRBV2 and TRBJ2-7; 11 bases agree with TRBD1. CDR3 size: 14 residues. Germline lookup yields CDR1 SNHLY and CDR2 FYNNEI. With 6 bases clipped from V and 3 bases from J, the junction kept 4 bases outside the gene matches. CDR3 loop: CASRPGTGGYEQYF. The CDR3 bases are TGTGCCAGCAGACCCGGGACAGGGGGCTACGAGCAGTACTTC.

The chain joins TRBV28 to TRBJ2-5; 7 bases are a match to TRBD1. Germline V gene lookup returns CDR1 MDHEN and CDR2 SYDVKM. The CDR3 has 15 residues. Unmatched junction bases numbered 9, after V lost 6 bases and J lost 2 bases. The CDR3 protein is CASSSWTGGQETQYF. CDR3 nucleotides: TGTGCCAGCAGCTCTTGGACAGGCGGACAAGAGACCCAGTACTTC.

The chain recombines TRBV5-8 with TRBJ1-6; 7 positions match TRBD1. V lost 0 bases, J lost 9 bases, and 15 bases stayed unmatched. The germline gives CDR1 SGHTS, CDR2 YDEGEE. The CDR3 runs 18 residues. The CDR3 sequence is CASSLEGSSGRGVSPLHF. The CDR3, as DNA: TGTGCCAGCAGCTTGGAGGGTTCTTCAGGCAGGGGGGTTTCACCCCTCCACTTT.

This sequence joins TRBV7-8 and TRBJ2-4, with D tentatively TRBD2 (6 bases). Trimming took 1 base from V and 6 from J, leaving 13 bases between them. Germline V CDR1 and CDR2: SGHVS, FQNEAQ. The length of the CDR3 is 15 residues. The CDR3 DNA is TGTGCCAGCAGCTTAGTTGGGCAGGGAGGAAACATTCAGTACTTC. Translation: CASSLVGQGGNIQYF.

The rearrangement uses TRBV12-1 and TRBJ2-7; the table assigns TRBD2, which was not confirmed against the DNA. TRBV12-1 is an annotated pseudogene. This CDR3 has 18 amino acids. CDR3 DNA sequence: TGTGCCAGCAGCTTAAAAGCCCCGTCGACTGACTGGAATCACGAGCAGTACTTC. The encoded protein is CASSLKAPSTDWNHEQYF.

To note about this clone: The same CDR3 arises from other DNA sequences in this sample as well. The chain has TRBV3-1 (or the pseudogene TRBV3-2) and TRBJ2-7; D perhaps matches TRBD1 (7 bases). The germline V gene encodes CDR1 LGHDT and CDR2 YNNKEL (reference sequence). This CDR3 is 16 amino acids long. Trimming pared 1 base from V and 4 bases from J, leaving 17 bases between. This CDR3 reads CASSQGRDRLFYEQYF. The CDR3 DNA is TGTGCCAGCAGCCAAGGGCGGGACAGATTATTTTACGAGCAGTACTTC.

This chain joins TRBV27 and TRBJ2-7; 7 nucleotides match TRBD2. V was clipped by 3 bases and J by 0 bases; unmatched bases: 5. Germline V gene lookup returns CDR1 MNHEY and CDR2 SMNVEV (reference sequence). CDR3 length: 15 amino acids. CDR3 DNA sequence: TGTGCCAGCAGTTTGAGGGACTACCGCTCCTACGAGCAGTACTTC. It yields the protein CASSLRDYRSYEQYF.

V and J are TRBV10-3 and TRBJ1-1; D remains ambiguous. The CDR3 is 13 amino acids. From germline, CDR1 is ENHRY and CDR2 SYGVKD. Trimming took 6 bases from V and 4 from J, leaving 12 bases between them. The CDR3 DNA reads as TGTGCCATCAGCACGGTACGGGGCACTGAAGCTTTCTTT. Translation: CAISTVRGTEAFF.

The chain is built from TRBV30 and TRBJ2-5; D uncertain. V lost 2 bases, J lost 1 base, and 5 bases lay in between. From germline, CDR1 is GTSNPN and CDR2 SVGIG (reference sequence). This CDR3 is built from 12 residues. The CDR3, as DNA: TGTGCCTGGAGTTTAATCCAAGAGACCCAGTACTTC. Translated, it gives CAWSLIQETQYF.

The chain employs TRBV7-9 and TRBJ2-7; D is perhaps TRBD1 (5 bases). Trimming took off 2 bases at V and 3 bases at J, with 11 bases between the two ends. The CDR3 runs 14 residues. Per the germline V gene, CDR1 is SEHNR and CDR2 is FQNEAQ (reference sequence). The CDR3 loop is CASSLLGADYEQYF. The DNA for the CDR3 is TGTGCCAGCAGCTTATTAGGGGCGGACTACGAGCAGTACTTC.

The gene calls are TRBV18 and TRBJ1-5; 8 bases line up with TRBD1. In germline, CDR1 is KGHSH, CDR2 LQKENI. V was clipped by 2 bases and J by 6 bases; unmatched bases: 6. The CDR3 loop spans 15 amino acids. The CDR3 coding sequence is TGTGCCAGCTCACCAGGACAGGGAAACGGTCAGCCCCAGCATTTT. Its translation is CASSPGQGNGQPQHF.

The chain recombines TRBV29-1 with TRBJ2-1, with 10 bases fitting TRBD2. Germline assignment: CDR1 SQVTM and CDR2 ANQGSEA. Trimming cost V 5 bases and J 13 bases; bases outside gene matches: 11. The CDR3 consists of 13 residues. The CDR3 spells CSVLLIAGGGQFF. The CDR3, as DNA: TGCAGCGTTTTATTGATAGCGGGAGGTGGCCAGTTCTTC.

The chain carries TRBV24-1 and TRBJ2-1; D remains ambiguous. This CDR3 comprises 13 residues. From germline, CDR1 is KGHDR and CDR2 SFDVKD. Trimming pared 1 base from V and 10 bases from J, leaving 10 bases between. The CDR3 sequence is CATSDLSSDEQFF. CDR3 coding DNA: TGTGCCACCAGTGATTTATCTAGTGACGAGCAGTTCTTC.

CDR3 protein: CASSPSGRANPGELFF. For the CDR3, the DNA is TGTGCCAGCAGCCCCAGCGGGAGGGCCAACCCCGGGGAGCTGTTTTTT. The genes are TRBV5-4 and TRBJ2-2, with 10 bases lining up with TRBD2. The germline gives CDR1 SGHNT, CDR2 YYREEE (reference sequence). Trimming at V came to 4 bases and at J to 6 bases, leaving 9 bases not matched to a gene. The CDR3 contains 16 residues.

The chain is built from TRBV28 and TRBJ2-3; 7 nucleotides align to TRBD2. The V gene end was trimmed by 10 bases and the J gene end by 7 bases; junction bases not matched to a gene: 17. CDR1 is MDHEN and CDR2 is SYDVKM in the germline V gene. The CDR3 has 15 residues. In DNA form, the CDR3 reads TGTGCCACATCCCCCTGGGAGGGAAAGGGCCATACGCAGTATTTT. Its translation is CATSPWEGKGHTQYF. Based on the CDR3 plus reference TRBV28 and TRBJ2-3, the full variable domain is DVKVTQSSRYLVKRTGEKVFLECVQDMDHENMFWYRQDPGLGLRLIYFSYDVKMKEKGDIPEGYSVSREKKERFSLILESASTNQTSMYLCATSPWEGKGHTQYFGPGTRLTVL.

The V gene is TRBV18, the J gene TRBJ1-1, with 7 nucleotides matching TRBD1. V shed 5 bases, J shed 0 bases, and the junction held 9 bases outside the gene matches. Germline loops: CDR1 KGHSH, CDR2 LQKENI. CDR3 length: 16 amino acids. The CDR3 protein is CASSVRQGNMNTEAFF. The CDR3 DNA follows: TGTGCCAGCTCAGTAAGACAGGGTAACATGAACACTGAAGCTTTCTTT. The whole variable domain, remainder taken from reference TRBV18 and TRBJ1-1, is NAGVMQNPRHLVRRRGQEARLRCSPMKGHSHVYWYRQLPEEGLKFMVYLQKENIIDESGMPKERFSAEFPKEGPSILRIQQVVRGDSAAYFCASSVRQGNMNTEAFFGQGTRLTVV.

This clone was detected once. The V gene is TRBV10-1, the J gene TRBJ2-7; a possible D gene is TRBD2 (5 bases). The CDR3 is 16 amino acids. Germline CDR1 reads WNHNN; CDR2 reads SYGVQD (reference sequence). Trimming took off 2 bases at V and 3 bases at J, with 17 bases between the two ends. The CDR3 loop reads CASSEANAAGRYEQYF. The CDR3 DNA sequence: TGCGCCAGCAGTGAGGCCAATGCGGCGGGCCGCTACGAGCAGTACTTC.

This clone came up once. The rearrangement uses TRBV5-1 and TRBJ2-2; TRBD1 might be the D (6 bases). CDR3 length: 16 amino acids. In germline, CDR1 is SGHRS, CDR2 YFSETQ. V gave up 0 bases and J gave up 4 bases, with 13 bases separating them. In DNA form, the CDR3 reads TGCGCCAGCAGCTTGGTAGCAGGGGAGAGCACCGGGGAGCTGTTTTTT. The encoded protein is CASSLVAGESTGELFF.